Presented here are 9 T cell receptor beta chains from one specimen sequenced in a study of T cell responses to AZD1222 COVID-19 vaccine. Measured with immunoSEQ multiplex PCR; TCRdb has only the in-frame clones, and not every one. This sample yields about 140,000 clones, of which about 90% are seen a single time; 5% to 6.5% belongs to the top ten. The source material was peripheral blood, sampled 28 days after the second AZD1222 dose. The receptors here all came from an adult who received the AZD1222 COVID-19 vaccine.

The chain employs TRBV6-2 or TRBV6-3 and TRBJ1-1, with D possibly TRBD1 on 5 matching bases. The ends were cut back, 0 bases at V and 1 base at J, with 9 bases in the middle. CDR1 is MNHEY and CDR2 is SVGEGT in the germline V gene. The length of the CDR3 is 15 residues. CDR3 sequence: CASSYSGASNTEAFF. The DNA for the CDR3 is TGTGCCAGCAGTTACTCAGGGGCTTCGAACACTGAAGCTTTCTTT.

This sequence joins TRBV4-1 and TRBJ2-7, with TRBD2 identical over 7 bases. Germline V gives CDR1 MGHRA, CDR2 YSYEKL. The V and J ends lost 3 bases and 5 bases, in that order; junction bases with no gene match: 7. This CDR3 contains 14 residues. This CDR3 is CASSQGGFTNEQYF. DNA for the CDR3: TGCGCCAGCAGCCAGGGGGGGTTTACGAACGAGCAGTACTTC.

This chain uses TRBV30 with TRBJ1-6; 7 positions match TRBD1. CDR3 length: 15 amino acids. Germline V gives CDR1 GTSNPN, CDR2 SVGIG (reference sequence). The V segment lost 2 bases and the J segment 3 bases; nucleotides outside the gene matches: 4. DNA of the CDR3: TGTGCCTGGAGTTTTACAGGGGTCTATAATTCACCCCTCCACTTT. It specifies CAWSFTGVYNSPLHF. Supplemented by reference TRBV30 and TRBJ1-6, the full variable domain reads SQTIHQWPATLVQPVGSPLSLECTVEGTSNPNLYWYRQAAGRGLQLLFYSVGIGQISSEVPQNLSASRPQDRQFILSSKKLLLSDSGFYLCAWSFTGVYNSPLHFGNGTRLTVT.

The rearrangement joins TRBV5-1 to TRBJ1-3, with D unclear. The CDR3 runs to 14 residues. V was cut by 4 bases and J by 8 bases, with 16 bases left in between. The V gene's germline CDR1 is SGHRS and CDR2 YFSETQ. The CDR3 protein is CASSVDTTTDTIYF. The CDR3 coding sequence is TGCGCCAGCAGCGTAGACACAACGACCGACACCATATATTTT.

The rearrangement joins TRBV10-2 to TRBJ2-7; D possibly corresponds to TRBD1 (7 bases). With 11 bases removed from V and 6 bases from J, the gap between germline ends came to 17 bases. This CDR3 contains 12 residues. Germline CDR1 and CDR2: WSHSY and SAAADI. The CDR3 is CACSGGRGEQYF. The CDR3 bases are TGCGCCTGTTCAGGGGGGCGCGGCGAGCAGTACTTC.

The gene calls are TRBV3-1 (or the pseudogene TRBV3-2) and TRBJ1-4; D might be TRBD1 (5 bases). V was pared by 3 bases and J by 7 bases, with 15 bases between. Per the germline V gene, CDR1 is LGHDT and CDR2 is YNNKEL (reference sequence). The CDR3 totals 15 residues. The CDR3 coding sequence is TGTGCCAGCAGCCATACAGGCACCCACCCTGAAAAACTGTTTTTT. Encoded protein: CASSHTGTHPEKLFF.

To note about this clone: The sample has other DNA sequences that encode this CDR3 too. This chain connects TRBV6-5 to TRBJ1-1, with D possibly being TRBD1 (5 bases). The CDR3 consists of 15 residues. V was pared by 0 bases and J by 4 bases, with 12 bases between. Germline V gene lookup returns CDR1 MNHEY and CDR2 SVGAGI. The CDR3 protein is CASSYSRGRGTEAFF. In DNA form, the CDR3 reads TGTGCCAGCAGTTACTCGAGAGGTAGGGGCACTGAAGCTTTCTTT.

This chain connects TRBV7-6 to TRBJ2-1; no definite D call. The CDR3 length is 14 residues. Germline V CDR1 and CDR2: SGHVS, FNYEAQ. V lost 7 bases to trimming and J lost 2 bases, with 12 bases between them. CDR3 amino acids: CASTPAAAYNEQFF. The CDR3 bases are TGTGCCAGCACCCCGGCAGCCGCCTACAATGAGCAGTTCTTC.

The CDR3, as DNA: TGTGCCAGCAGTTACTCCGGGACGGCTGACTATGGCTACACCTTC. Encoded protein: CASSYSGTADYGYTF. The V call is TRBV6-5, the J call TRBJ1-2, with a possible D match to TRBD1 (5 bases). The CDR3 is 15 amino acids. Germline assignment: CDR1 MNHEY and CDR2 SVGAGI. The germline V and J ends were trimmed by 0 bases and 3 bases, with 11 bases remaining between them.